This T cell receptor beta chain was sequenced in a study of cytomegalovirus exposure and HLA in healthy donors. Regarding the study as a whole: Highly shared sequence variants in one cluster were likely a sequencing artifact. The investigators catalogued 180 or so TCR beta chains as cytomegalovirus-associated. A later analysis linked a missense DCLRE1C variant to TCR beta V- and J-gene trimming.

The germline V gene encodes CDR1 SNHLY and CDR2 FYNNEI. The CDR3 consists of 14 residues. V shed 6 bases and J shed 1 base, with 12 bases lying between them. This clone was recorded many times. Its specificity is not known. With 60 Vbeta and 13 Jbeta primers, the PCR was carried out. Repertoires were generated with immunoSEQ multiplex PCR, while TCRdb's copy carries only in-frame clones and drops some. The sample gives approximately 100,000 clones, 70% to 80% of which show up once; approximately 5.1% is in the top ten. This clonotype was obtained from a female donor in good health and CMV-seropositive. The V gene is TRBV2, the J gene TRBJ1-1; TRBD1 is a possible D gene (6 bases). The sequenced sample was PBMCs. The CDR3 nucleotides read TGTGCCAGCAGGAAGACAGGACCGAACACTGAAGCTTTCTTT. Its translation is CASRKTGPNTEAFF. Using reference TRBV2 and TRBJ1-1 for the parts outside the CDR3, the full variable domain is EPEVTQTPSHQVTQMGQEVILRCVPISNHLYFYWYRQILGQKVEFLVSFYNNEISEKSEIFDDQFSVERPDGSNFTLKIRSTKLEDSAMYFCASRKTGPNTEAFFGQGTRLTVV.